Presented here are 27 T cell receptor beta chains from one specimen sequenced in a study of blood T cell repertoires in COVID-19. Clones were read by immunoSEQ multiplex PCR, and TCRdb kept only the in-frame ones, dropping some. The table lists some 310,000 clones, roughly 90% of them singletons. The sample was peripheral blood. Receptors were obtained from a woman aged 40 to 50 with COVID-19, enrolled during active disease.

The rearrangement links TRBV7-9 to TRBJ2-2; D possibly corresponds to TRBD2 (6 bases). This CDR3 is built from 18 residues. Germline V gives CDR1 SEHNR, CDR2 FQNEAQ (reference sequence). V was shortened by 8 bases and J by 3 bases, with 25 bases between the two germline ends. In DNA form, the CDR3 reads TGTGCCAGCCCCCCCCGTTCGGGGTCTAGCGCCCACACCGGGGAGCTGTTTTTT. Protein sequence: CASPPRSGSSAHTGELFF.

The chain joins TRBV15 to TRBJ2-2; perhaps TRBD2 as D (6 bases). This CDR3 comprises 15 residues. CDR1 and CDR2 (germline): LNHNV, YYDKDF (reference sequence). The V gene lost 1 base and the J gene lost 5 bases, with 11 bases spanning the gap. The CDR3: CATSRGLGGTGELFF. CDR3 nucleotide sequence: TGTGCCACCAGCAGAGGACTAGGAGGAACCGGGGAGCTGTTTTTT.

The J gene is TRBJ1-3, the V gene TRBV6-2 or TRBV6-3; D uncertain. The CDR3 is 15 residues long. Trimming pared 0 bases from V and 4 bases from J, leaving 10 bases between. CDR1 is MNHEY and CDR2 is SVGEGT in the germline V gene. In DNA form, the CDR3 reads TGTGCCAGCAGTTACTCGTTGCGGCAGGGAAACACCATATATTTT. Protein sequence: CASSYSLRQGNTIYF.

The chain links TRBV6-5 to TRBJ2-7; D is possibly TRBD1 (6 bases). Per germline, CDR1 MNHEY and CDR2 SVGAGI. The CDR3 covers 14 residues. V was clipped by 0 bases and J by 6 bases, with 12 bases between them. Here the CDR3 DNA reads TGTGCCAGCAGTTACTCGAGGCAGGGGAGCGAGCAGTACTTC. Protein sequence: CASSYSRQGSEQYF.

This chain uses TRBV7-3 with TRBJ2-1; 8 positions agree with TRBD1. The CDR3 has 19 amino acids. CDR1 and CDR2 from the germline V gene are SGHTA and FQGTGA. V shed 4 bases, J shed 1 base, and the junction held 15 bases outside the gene matches. CDR3 sequence reads: CASSSGLGTGRVSYNEQFF. The CDR3 bases are TGTGCCAGCAGCTCAGGGCTTGGGACAGGCCGCGTTTCCTACAATGAGCAGTTCTTC. The entire variable domain, with the rest obtained from reference TRBV7-3 and TRBJ2-1, is as follows: GAGVSQTPSNKVTEKGKYVELRCDPISGHTALYWYRQSLGQGPEFLIYFQGTGAADDSGLPNDRFFAVRPEGSVSTLKIQRTERGDSAVYLCASSSGLGTGRVSYNEQFFGPGTRLTVL.

The chain employs TRBV19 and TRBJ2-2, with D possibly matching TRBD1 (5 bases). V was trimmed by 6 bases and J by 2 bases, leaving 10 bases between them. The length of the CDR3 is 14 residues. Per the germline V gene, CDR1 is LNHDA and CDR2 is SQIVND (reference sequence). Written as DNA, the CDR3 is TGTGCCAGTAGGGCCAGGACAAACACCGGGGAGCTGTTTTTT. It is translated as CASRARTNTGELFF.

The chain has TRBV6-5 and TRBJ1-5; D is unclear. The CDR3 covers 13 residues. Germline CDR1 and CDR2: MNHEY and SVGAGI. Trimming removed 2 bases from V and 7 bases from J, with 9 bases in between. The CDR3: CASSYAGGQPQHF. The CDR3 DNA sequence: TGTGCCAGCAGTTACGCGGGTGGCCAGCCCCAGCATTTT.

The chain links TRBV29-1 to TRBJ1-2; tentatively, D is TRBD1 (6 bases). The CDR3 totals 15 residues. Germline V gene data show CDR1 as SQVTM and CDR2 as ANQGSEA. V lost 6 bases and J 2 bases, leaving 19 bases between the germline ends. CDR3 loop: CSVTLGGGLNYGYTF. The CDR3 DNA reads TGCAGCGTCACGTTAGGTGGGGGCCTGAACTATGGCTACACCTTC.

This clone has only one observation. The gene calls are TRBV7-2 and TRBJ1-6; tentative D call: TRBD1 (5 bases). CDR1 SGHTA and CDR2 FQGNSA come from the germline V gene. Trimming stripped 1 base from V and 7 bases from J, with 11 bases between. This CDR3 has 15 residues. The CDR3 coding sequence is TGTGCCAGCAGCTTAGGGCCCAGGACAAATTCACCCCTCCACTTT. Translation: CASSLGPRTNSPLHF.

This chain uses TRBV15 with TRBJ1-2; D is ambiguous. The CDR3 spans 13 residues. V lost 1 base and J 3 bases, leaving 6 bases between the germline ends. Germline CDR1 and CDR2: LNHNV and YYDKDF (reference sequence). The CDR3 reads CATSRGLDYGYTF. CDR3 in DNA: TGTGCCACCAGCAGAGGACTAGACTATGGCTACACCTTC.

V gene TRBV3-1 (or the pseudogene TRBV3-2) combines with J gene TRBJ1-5; D may be TRBD1 (5 bases). The CDR3 consists of 17 residues. Germline-derived CDR1 and CDR2 are LGHDT and YNNKEL (reference sequence). Trimming took off 0 bases at V and 0 bases at J, with 12 bases between the two ends. In nucleotides, the CDR3 is TGTGCCAGCAGCCAAGAAGCAGGGAAGGGTAGCAATCAGCCCCAGCATTTT. Its translation is CASSQEAGKGSNQPQHF.

The gene calls are TRBV19 and TRBJ2-3; 8 bases are shared with TRBD1. The trim removed 5 bases at V and 4 bases at J, leaving 11 bases unmatched. The germline V gene encodes CDR1 LNHDA and CDR2 SQIVND (reference sequence). This CDR3 has 16 amino acids. In DNA form, the CDR3 reads TGTGCCAGTAGTCCGCGACAGGGGAGCACACCAGATACGCAGTATTTT. Its translation: CASSPRQGSTPDTQYF.

In this sample, this clone turned up once. The V and J genes are TRBV7-6 and TRBJ1-6; TRBD1 matches 9 bases. CDR1 and CDR2 from the germline V gene are SGHVS and FNYEAQ. CDR3 length equals 16 residues. V shed 4 bases, J shed 9 bases, and the junction held 10 bases outside the gene matches. DNA for the CDR3: TGTGCCAGCAGCTCAAGAGACAGGGGGGGAATTTCACCCCTCCACTTT. It codes for CASSSRDRGGISPLHF.

V and J are TRBV7-9 and TRBJ1-1; weak D call: TRBD1 (6 bases). This CDR3 is built from 16 residues. Germline V gene lookup returns CDR1 SEHNR and CDR2 FQNEAQ (reference sequence). V was cut by 5 bases and J by 1 base, with 17 bases left in between. The CDR3 spells CASSIPGHLKNTEAFF. The DNA for the CDR3 is TGTGCCAGCAGCATCCCGGGACACCTGAAGAACACTGAAGCTTTCTTT.

The rearrangement links TRBV5-1 to TRBJ2-1; 11 nucleotides align to TRBD1. Trimming at V came to 4 bases and at J to 5 bases, leaving 5 bases not matched to a gene. Germline CDR1 is SGHRS and CDR2 is YFSETQ. This CDR3 contains 15 residues. CDR3 sequence (DNA): TGCGCCAGCAGCCTGGGACAGGGGGATGACAATGAGCAGTTCTTC. Protein: CASSLGQGDDNEQFF.

The CDR3 DNA reads as TGCAGCGTCGGACTAGTGAGCGAGCAGTACTTC. Its translation: CSVGLVSEQYF. V is TRBV29-1 and J is TRBJ2-7, with 7 bases lining up with TRBD2. The ends lost 6 bases at V and 6 bases at J; junction bases unmatched: 5. The CDR3 has 11 amino acids. Germline V CDR1 and CDR2: SQVTM, ANQGSEA.

CDR3 DNA sequence: TGTGCCAGCTCACCACGGGGACAGGGTTACAATGAGCAGTTCTTC. Residues: CASSPRGQGYNEQFF. The chain is built from TRBV18 and TRBJ2-1, with 9 positions matching TRBD1. Germline V lookup: CDR1 KGHSH, CDR2 LQKENI. J lost 4 bases, V lost 1 base, and 2 bases had no gene match. This CDR3 region has 15 residues.

The chain joins TRBV27 to TRBJ2-1; TRBD2 agrees at 10 bases. The V segment lost 2 bases and the J segment 5 bases; nucleotides outside the gene matches: 3. The CDR3 loop spans 15 amino acids. Germline V gives CDR1 MNHEY, CDR2 SMNVEV (reference sequence). The CDR3 loop reads CASSLNLAGDNEQFF. CDR3 sequence (DNA): TGTGCCAGCAGTTTAAATCTAGCGGGAGACAATGAGCAGTTCTTC.

This sequence joins TRBV11-3 and TRBJ2-7; weak D call: TRBD2 (5 bases). This CDR3 comprises 17 residues. The germline V and J ends were trimmed by 4 bases and 0 bases, with 19 bases remaining between them. The germline CDR1 and CDR2 sequences are SGHNT and YENEEA. The CDR3 loop is CASSSRLNGVPSYEQYF. In DNA form, the CDR3 reads TGTGCCAGCAGCTCCCGACTGAACGGGGTGCCCTCCTACGAGCAGTACTTC. The whole variable domain, remainder taken from reference TRBV11-3 and TRBJ2-7, is EAGVVQSPRYKIIEKKQPVAFWCNPISGHNTLYWYLQNLGQGPELLIRYENEEAVDDSQLPKDRFSAERLKGVDSTLKIQPAELGDSAVYLCASSSRLNGVPSYEQYFGPGTRLTVT.

This clone was counted a single time. The chain employs TRBV28 and TRBJ1-5, with 8 bases matching TRBD1. The CDR3 is made up of 15 amino acids. The junction had 7 bases not matched to a gene; V was cut back by 7 bases and J by 2 bases. Germline V gene sequence: CDR1 MDHEN, CDR2 SYDVKM. This chain's CDR3 is CASTKTGEGNQPQHF. The CDR3 nucleotides read TGTGCCAGCACGAAGACAGGGGAGGGCAATCAGCCCCAGCATTTT.

V gene TRBV4-3 combines with J gene TRBJ2-4; D is unclear. CDR3 length equals 13 residues. V gave up 0 bases and J gave up 7 bases, with 7 bases separating them. Germline V CDR1 and CDR2: LGHNA, YSLEER. The CDR3 bases are TGCGCCAGCAGCCAAGACCGAGAGAACATTCAGTACTTC. It specifies CASSQDRENIQYF.

The chain uses TRBV7-9 and TRBJ1-1; 9 nucleotides line up with TRBD1. Germline V gives CDR1 SEHNR, CDR2 FQNEAQ (reference sequence). Trimming cost V 0 bases and J 3 bases; bases outside gene matches: 8. This CDR3 is built from 17 residues. The DNA of the CDR3 is TGTGCCAGCAGCTTAGCCTACAGGGGGCGAAGGGACACTGAAGCTTTCTTT. Amino acid sequence: CASSLAYRGRRDTEAFF.

The gene calls are TRBV12-5 and TRBJ1-2, with a possible D match to TRBD1 (6 bases). The CDR3 covers 15 residues. Germline V gene data show CDR1 as LGHNT and CDR2 as FRNRAP. V was cut by 5 bases and J by 2 bases, with 15 bases left in between. The CDR3 loop reads CASGPVPDRNYGYTF. CDR3 coding DNA: TGTGCTAGTGGTCCTGTCCCTGACAGGAACTATGGCTACACCTTC.

This chain joins TRBV28 and TRBJ1-3; D possibly corresponds to TRBD1 (6 bases). Germline V CDR1 and CDR2: MDHEN, SYDVKM. Trimming removed 5 bases at V and 0 bases at J, with 17 bases between. The CDR3 totals 17 residues. In DNA form, the CDR3 reads TGTGCCAGCAGTCCTCGAGGGGGGGGGTCCTCTGGAAACACCATATATTTT. This gives the protein CASSPRGGGSSGNTIYF.

This rearrangement joins TRBV7-9 to TRBJ1-2; a possible D gene is TRBD1 (6 bases). Germline loops: CDR1 SEHNR, CDR2 FQNEAQ (reference sequence). The CDR3 totals 13 residues. V shed 8 bases and J shed 5 bases, with 15 bases lying between them. In nucleotides, the CDR3 is TGTGCCAGCGGTCCGGACAGAGATTATGGCTACACCTTC. It codes for CASGPDRDYGYTF. Supplemented by reference TRBV7-9 and TRBJ1-2, the full variable domain reads DTGVSQNPRHKITKRGQNVTFRCDPISEHNRLYWYRQTLGQGPEFLTYFQNEAQLEKSRLLSDRFSAERPKGSFSTLEIQRTEQGDSAMYLCASGPDRDYGYTFGSGTRLTVV.

The chain has TRBV6-5 and TRBJ1-1; 8 nucleotides agree with TRBD1. CDR1 is MNHEY and CDR2 is SVGAGI in the germline V gene. There are 14 residues in the CDR3. The trim removed 5 bases at V and 3 bases at J, leaving 5 bases unmatched. The CDR3 sequence is CASSPTGGDTEAFF. The CDR3 DNA is TGTGCCAGCAGTCCCACAGGGGGAGACACTGAAGCTTTCTTT.

V is TRBV6-2 or TRBV6-3 and J is TRBJ2-1, with no clear D. This CDR3 is 15 amino acids long. From germline, CDR1 is MNHEY and CDR2 SVGEGT. Deletions cut 2 bases from V and 7 bases from J, with 15 bases between. The CDR3 nucleotides read TGTGCCAGCAGTTACGAGCGTCCGAGAGTGAATGAGCAGTTCTTC. This encodes CASSYERPRVNEQFF.